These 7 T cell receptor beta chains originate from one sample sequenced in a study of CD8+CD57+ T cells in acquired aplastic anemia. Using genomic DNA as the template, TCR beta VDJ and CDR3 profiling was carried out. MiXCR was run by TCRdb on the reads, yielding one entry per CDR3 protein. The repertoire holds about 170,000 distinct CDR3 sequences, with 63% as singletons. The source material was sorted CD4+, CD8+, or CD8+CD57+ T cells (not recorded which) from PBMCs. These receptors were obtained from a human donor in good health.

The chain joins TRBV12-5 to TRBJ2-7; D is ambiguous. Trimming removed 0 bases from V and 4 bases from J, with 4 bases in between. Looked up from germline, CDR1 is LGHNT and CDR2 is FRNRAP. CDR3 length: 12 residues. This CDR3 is CASGLVGYEQYF. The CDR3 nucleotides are TGTGCTAGTGGTTTGGTAGGGTACGAGCAGTACTTC.

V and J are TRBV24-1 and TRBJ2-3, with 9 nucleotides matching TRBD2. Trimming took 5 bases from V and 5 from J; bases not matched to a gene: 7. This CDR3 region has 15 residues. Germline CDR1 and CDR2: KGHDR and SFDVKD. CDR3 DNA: TGTGCCACCAGTGGGGCGGGGGGGCCTGGAGATACGCAGTATTTT. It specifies CATSGAGGPGDTQYF.

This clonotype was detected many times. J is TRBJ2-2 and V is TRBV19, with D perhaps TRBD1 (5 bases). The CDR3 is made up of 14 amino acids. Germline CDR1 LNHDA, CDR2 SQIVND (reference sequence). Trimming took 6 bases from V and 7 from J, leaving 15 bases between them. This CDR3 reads CASSPRGTIGELFF. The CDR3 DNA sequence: TGTGCCAGTAGCCCTAGGGGTACGATCGGGGAGCTGTTTTTT.

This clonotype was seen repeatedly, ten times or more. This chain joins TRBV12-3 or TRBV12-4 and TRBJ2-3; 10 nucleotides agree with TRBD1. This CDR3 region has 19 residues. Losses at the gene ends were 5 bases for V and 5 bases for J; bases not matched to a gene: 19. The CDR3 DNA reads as TGTGCCAGCAGTCTACTCTCGGTCCGACAGGGGGCATGGAGAGATACGCAGTATTTT. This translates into CASSLLSVRQGAWRDTQYF.

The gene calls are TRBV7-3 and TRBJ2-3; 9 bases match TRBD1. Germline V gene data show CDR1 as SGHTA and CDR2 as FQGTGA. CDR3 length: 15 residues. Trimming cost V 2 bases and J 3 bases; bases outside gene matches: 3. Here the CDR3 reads CASSLGTGLTDTQYF. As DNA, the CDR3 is TGTGCCAGCAGCTTAGGGACAGGGTTGACAGATACGCAGTATTTT.

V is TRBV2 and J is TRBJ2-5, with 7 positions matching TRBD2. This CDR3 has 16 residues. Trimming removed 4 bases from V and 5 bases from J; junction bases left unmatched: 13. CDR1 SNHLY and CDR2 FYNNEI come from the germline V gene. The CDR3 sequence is CASSVRLAANGETQYF. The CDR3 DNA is TGTGCCAGCAGTGTACGTCTAGCGGCTAACGGTGAGACCCAGTACTTC.

CDR3 region: CASSFSRGDNEQFF. In nucleotides, the CDR3 is TGTGCCAGCAGCTTTTCGCGGGGGGACAATGAGCAGTTCTTC. The genes are TRBV7-8 and TRBJ2-1, with 8 bases fitting TRBD2. V dropped 3 bases and J dropped 5; count of bases not matched to a gene: 3. This CDR3 comprises 14 residues. Germline CDR1 is SGHVS and CDR2 is FQNEAQ.